These 15 T cell receptor beta chains share one sample of origin, sequenced in a study of vaccination effects on CD4 cells after COVID-19. These TCRs are of unknown antigen specificity. A roughly 10-day culture period preceded the isolation of CD4+ T cells. Participants were vaccinated with two doses of either the BNT162b2 or mRNA-1273 vaccine. Assay: immunoSEQ multiplex PCR; the TCRdb copy retains only in-frame clones and omits some. The sample gives tens of thousands of clones, around two thirds of which show up once; 6.5% to 8.5% is in the top ten. Here the sequenced sample was CD4+ T cells from PBMCs cultured without peptide, taken after COVID-19 vaccination. The receptor source for this set is a human donor who received a COVID-19 vaccine.

The CDR3 DNA is TGTGCCACCAGCAGAGATAGGGACAGGGGGTTTAACACTGAAGCTTTCTTT. It yields the protein CATSRDRDRGFNTEAFF. This chain uses TRBV15 with TRBJ1-1, with 11 bases matching TRBD1. The junction had 5 bases not matched to a gene; V was cut back by 0 bases and J by 2 bases. The CDR3 consists of 17 residues. The germline V gene has CDR1 LNHNV and CDR2 YYDKDF (reference sequence).

The rearrangement links TRBV12-5 to TRBJ2-2, with 9 bases identical to TRBD2. This CDR3 contains 17 residues. Trimming cost V 1 base and J 2 bases; bases outside gene matches: 5. Germline CDR1 and CDR2: LGHNT and FRNRAP. DNA for the CDR3: TGTGCTAGTGGTTTGGCGTTAGCGGGGGCTAACACCGGGGAGCTGTTTTTT. It yields the protein CASGLALAGANTGELFF.

As DNA, the CDR3 is TGTGCCACCAGTCAGCGAGATACGCAGTATTTT. Translating gives CATSQRDTQYF. This chain links TRBV24-1 with TRBJ2-3; D ambiguous. V was shortened by 6 bases and J by 5 bases, with 5 bases between the two germline ends. Germline CDR1 and CDR2: KGHDR and SFDVKD. CDR3 length equals 11 residues.

CDR3 amino acids: CASSFTGFNSPLHF. CDR3 DNA: TGTGCCAGCAGCTTTACGGGGTTCAATTCACCCCTCCACTTT. The V call is TRBV11-2, the J call TRBJ1-6; D gene unclear. V was shortened by 3 bases and J by 7 bases, with 10 bases between the two germline ends. Per the germline V gene, CDR1 is SGHAT and CDR2 is FQNNGV. The CDR3 has 14 residues.

The rearrangement uses TRBV14 and TRBJ2-1; TRBD2 aligns across 8 bases. J was trimmed by 6 bases and V by 5 bases; bases with no gene match: 6. The CDR3 contains 14 residues. Germline V lookup: CDR1 SGHDN, CDR2 FVKESK. The CDR3 is CASSIRTSINEQFF. In DNA form, the CDR3 reads TGTGCCAGCAGCATCAGGACTAGCATCAATGAGCAGTTCTTC.

The genes are TRBV9 and TRBJ1-4, with TRBD1 as a possible D gene (6 bases). V was clipped by 0 bases and J by 6 bases, with 12 bases between them. Looked up from germline, CDR1 is SGDLS and CDR2 is YYNGEE. The CDR3 is 15 residues long. Here the CDR3 reads CASSVVGAVDEKLFF. In DNA form, the CDR3 reads TGTGCCAGCAGCGTAGTGGGGGCGGTGGATGAAAAACTGTTTTTT.

V usage is TRBV7-9 and J usage is TRBJ1-2; D is perhaps TRBD1 (5 bases). The CDR3 consists of 13 residues. Trimming left V 0 bases short and J 8 bases short, with 10 bases between. Germline V gene lookup returns CDR1 SEHNR and CDR2 FQNEAQ (reference sequence). The CDR3 DNA is TGTGCCAGCAGCTTAGCAACAGGACGCGGCTACACCTTC. It yields the protein CASSLATGRGYTF.

The CDR3 nucleotides are TGTGCCAGCAGCCTGGACTCCACCGGGGGAGATACGCAGTATTTT. Amino acid sequence: CASSLDSTGGDTQYF. V and J are TRBV5-4 and TRBJ2-3, with TRBD2 as a possible D gene (6 bases). Trimming removed 4 bases from V and 5 bases from J, with 17 bases in between. Germline V CDR1 and CDR2: SGHNT, YYREEE (reference sequence). The CDR3 sequence is 15 residues long.

The chain employs TRBV2 and TRBJ1-2; no reliable D call. V dropped 4 bases and J dropped 9 bases, with 24 bases sitting between them. CDR1 and CDR2 (germline): SNHLY, FYNNEI. This CDR3 has 16 residues. The CDR3: CASSGLPQIVGFSYTF. The DNA of the CDR3 is TGTGCCAGCAGTGGACTCCCACAAATCGTGGGATTCAGCTACACCTTC.

This clone was recorded a few times. The CDR3 sequence is CASSEQGPLSGNTIYF. CDR3 nucleotide sequence: TGCGCCAGCAGCGAACAGGGGCCCCTCTCTGGAAACACCATATATTTT. The rearrangement uses TRBV5-1 and TRBJ1-3; 7 positions match TRBD1. CDR3 size: 16 residues. Germline lookup yields CDR1 SGHRS and CDR2 YFSETQ. V shed 4 bases and J 0 bases; nucleotides not matched to a gene: 7.

V gene TRBV10-1 combines with J gene TRBJ2-3; the D is unclear. The CDR3 runs 14 residues. Germline CDR1 WNHNN, CDR2 SYGVQD (reference sequence). The V end was cut by 9 bases, the J end by 2 bases, with 15 bases between. The DNA for the CDR3 is TGCGCCAGTCGACTGGGATCGGACACAGATACGCAGTATTTT. Its translation: CASRLGSDTDTQYF.

V and J are TRBV5-4 and TRBJ1-4; D is perhaps TRBD1 (6 bases). The CDR3 spans 15 residues. Germline V CDR1 and CDR2: SGHNT, YYREEE (reference sequence). Trimming removed 5 bases at V and 0 bases at J, with 11 bases between. CDR3 sequence: CASRTGGSTNEKLFF. CDR3 nucleotide sequence: TGTGCCAGCAGGACGGGGGGCTCAACTAATGAAAAACTGTTTTTT.

The chain employs TRBV19 and TRBJ2-7; 7 bases match TRBD1. The V and J ends lost 6 bases and 0 bases, in that order; junction bases with no gene match: 8. Germline-derived CDR1 and CDR2 are LNHDA and SQIVND (reference sequence). The CDR3 runs to 15 residues. CDR3 sequence reads: CASRNTGANSYEQYF. In DNA form, the CDR3 reads TGTGCCAGTAGGAATACAGGGGCCAACTCCTACGAGCAGTACTTC.

The chain links TRBV18 to TRBJ2-6, with a possible D match to TRBD1 (5 bases). The length of the CDR3 is 17 residues. V gave up 4 bases and J gave up 4 bases, with 17 bases separating them. Germline CDR1 reads KGHSH; CDR2 reads LQKENI. Here the CDR3 reads CASSRQGQSGGANVLTF. DNA of the CDR3: TGTGCCAGCTCACGTCAGGGCCAATCAGGCGGGGCCAACGTCCTGACTTTC.

The sample holds a few counts of this clone. The rearrangement joins TRBV27 to TRBJ1-1; possible D gene TRBD1, 6 bases. The CDR3 totals 11 residues. Germline values: CDR1 MNHEY, CDR2 SMNVEV (reference sequence). V lost 7 bases and J lost 8, with 11 bases in between. CDR3 in DNA: TGTGCCAGCAAACTAGACAGGGAAGCTTTCTTT. This codes for CASKLDREAFF.